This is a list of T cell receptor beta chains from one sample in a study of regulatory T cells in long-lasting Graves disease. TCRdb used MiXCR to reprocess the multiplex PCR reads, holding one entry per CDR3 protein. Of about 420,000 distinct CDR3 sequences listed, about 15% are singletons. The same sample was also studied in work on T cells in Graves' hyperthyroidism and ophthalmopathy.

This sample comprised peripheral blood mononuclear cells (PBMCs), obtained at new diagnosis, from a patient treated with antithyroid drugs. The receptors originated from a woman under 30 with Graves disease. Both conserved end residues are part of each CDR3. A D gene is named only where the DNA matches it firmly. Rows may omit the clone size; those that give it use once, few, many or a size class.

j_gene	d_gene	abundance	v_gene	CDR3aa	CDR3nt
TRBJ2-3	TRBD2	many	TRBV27	CASSRRLAGVADTQYF	TGTGCCAGCAGTAGAAGACTAGCGGGAGTGGCAGATACGCAGTATTTT
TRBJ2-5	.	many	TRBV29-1	CSVASWVRETQYF	TGCAGCGTCGCTTCATGGGTGAGGGAGACCCAGTACTTC
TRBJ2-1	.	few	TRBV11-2	CASSSRGYEQFF	TGTGCCAGCAGCTCCAGGGGTTATGAGCAGTTCTTC
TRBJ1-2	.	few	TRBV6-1	CASRLTGWTDYGYTF	TGTGCCAGCAGGCTAACAGGGTGGACTGACTATGGCTACACCTTC
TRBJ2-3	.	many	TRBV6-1	CASSESFTDTQYF	TGTGCCAGCAGTGAATCCTTCACAGATACGCAGTATTTT
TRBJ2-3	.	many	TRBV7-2	CASSLEAGDTQYF	TGTGCCAGCAGCTTAGAAGCCGGAGATACGCAGTATTTT
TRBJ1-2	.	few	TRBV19	CASSTGSANYGYTF	TGTGCCAGTAGTACGGGTTCAGCTAACTATGGCTACACCTTC
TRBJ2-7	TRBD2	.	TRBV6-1	CASRAHSGSYEQYF	TGTGCCAGCAGGGCCCATAGCGGGAGCTACGAGCAGTACTTC
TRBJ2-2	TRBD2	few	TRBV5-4	CASSNGRLAGAGTGELFF	TGTGCCAGCAGCAATGGTCGACTAGCGGGAGCGGGAACCGGGGAGCTGTTTTTT
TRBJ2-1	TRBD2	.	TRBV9	CASSVTSGSNYEQFF	TGTGCCAGCAGCGTTACTAGCGGGAGTAACTATGAGCAGTTCTTC
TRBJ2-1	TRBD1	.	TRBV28	CASSTTGTGMINEQFF	TGTGCCAGCAGTACTACCGGGACAGGGATGATCAATGAGCAGTTCTTC
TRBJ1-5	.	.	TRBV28	CASSFIWGRGQPQHF	TGTGCCAGCAGTTTCATCTGGGGGCGCGGTCAGCCCCAGCATTTT
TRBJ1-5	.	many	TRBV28	CASSLVWEQGQPQHF	TGTGCCAGCAGTTTAGTTTGGGAGCAGGGGCAGCCCCAGCATTTT
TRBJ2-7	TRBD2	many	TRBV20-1	CSAASGTSVYEQYF	TGCAGTGCTGCTTCCGGGACTAGCGTCTACGAGCAGTACTTC
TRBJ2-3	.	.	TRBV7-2	CASSLGGFKTDTQYF	TGTGCCAGCAGCTTAGGAGGCTTTAAAACAGATACGCAGTATTTT
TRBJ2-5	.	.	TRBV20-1	CSARDNRQGSKTQYF	TGCAGTGCTAGAGATAATCGTCAGGGGTCTAAGACCCAGTACTTC
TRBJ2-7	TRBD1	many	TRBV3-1	CASSQRGQATYEQYF	TGTGCCAGCAGCCAAAGGGGACAGGCAACCTACGAGCAGTACTTC
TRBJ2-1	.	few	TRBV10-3	CAISLKESGGNEQFF	TGTGCCATCAGTTTGAAGGAATCTGGGGGCAATGAGCAGTTCTTC
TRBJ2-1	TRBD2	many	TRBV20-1	CSARQGLAGGPSSYNEQFF	TGCAGTGCTAGACAAGGACTAGCGGGAGGGCCGAGCTCCTACAATGAGCAGTTCTTC
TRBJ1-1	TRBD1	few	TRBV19	CASSLWDRNTEAFF	TGTGCCAGTAGTCTTTGGGACAGGAACACTGAAGCTTTCTTT
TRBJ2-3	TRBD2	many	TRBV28	CASSFGAGRGDTQYF	TGTGCCAGCAGTTTCGGAGCGGGGAGGGGAGATACGCAGTATTTT
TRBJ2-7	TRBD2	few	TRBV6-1	CASGLASSNEQYF	TGTGCCAGCGGACTAGCGTCAAGCAATGAGCAGTACTTC
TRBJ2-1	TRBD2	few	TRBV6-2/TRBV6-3	CASSQPGLAGWNEQFF	TGTGCCAGCAGCCAACCAGGACTAGCGGGGTGGAATGAGCAGTTCTTC
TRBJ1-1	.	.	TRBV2	CASSVPTSGRATEAFF	TGTGCCAGCAGTGTTCCGACTAGCGGGAGGGCCACTGAAGCTTTCTTT
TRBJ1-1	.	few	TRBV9	CASSVHRGNSEAFF	TGTGCCAGCAGCGTACATAGGGGAAACTCTGAAGCTTTCTTT
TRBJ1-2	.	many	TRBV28	CASSIHPANGYTF	TGTGCCAGCAGCATACACCCTGCTAATGGCTACACCTTC
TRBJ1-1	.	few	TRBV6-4	CASRQQQGWGTEAFF	TGTGCCAGCAGACAACAACAGGGATGGGGTACTGAAGCTTTCTTT
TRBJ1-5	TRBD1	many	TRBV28	CASSDSQGNQPQHF	TGTGCCAGCAGTGACTCACAGGGGAATCAGCCCCAGCATTTT
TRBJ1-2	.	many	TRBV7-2	CASSKPGGNYGYTF	TGTGCCAGCAGCAAGCCGGGGGGGAACTATGGCTACACCTTC
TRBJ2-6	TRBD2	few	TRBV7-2	CARSLGLAGAPGANVLTF	TGTGCCCGCAGCTTGGGACTAGCGGGAGCCCCTGGGGCCAACGTCCTGACTTTC
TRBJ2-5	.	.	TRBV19	CASSTPGTHQETQYF	TGTGCCAGTAGTACCCCTGGGACACATCAAGAGACCCAGTACTTC
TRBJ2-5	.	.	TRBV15	CATSRVDSPVTQYF	TGTGCCACCAGCAGAGTTGATAGTCCAGTGACCCAGTACTTC
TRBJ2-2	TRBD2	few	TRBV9	CASSLAGVTGELFF	TGTGCCAGCAGTTTAGCGGGAGTCACCGGGGAGCTGTTTTTT
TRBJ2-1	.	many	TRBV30	CAWGGDASSYNEQFF	TGTGCCTGGGGTGGCGACGCCTCCTCCTACAATGAGCAGTTCTTC
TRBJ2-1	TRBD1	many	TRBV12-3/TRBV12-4	CASSPRDSPGNEQFF	TGTGCCAGCAGTCCACGGGACAGCCCGGGCAATGAGCAGTTCTTC
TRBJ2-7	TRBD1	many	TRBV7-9	CASSLKGQGSEQYF	TGTGCCAGCAGCCTGAAGGGACAGGGAAGCGAGCAGTACTTC
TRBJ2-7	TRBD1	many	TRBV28	CASATPTGSAYEQYF	TGTGCCAGCGCTACACCGACAGGGTCGGCCTACGAGCAGTACTTC
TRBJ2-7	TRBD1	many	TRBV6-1	CASRTGTGTYEQYF	TGTGCCAGCAGAACCGGGACAGGAACCTACGAGCAGTACTTC
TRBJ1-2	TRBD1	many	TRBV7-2	CASSSPGTGRDGYTF	TGTGCCAGCAGCTCCCCCGGGACAGGGAGGGATGGCTACACCTTC
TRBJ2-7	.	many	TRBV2	CASSEGTKAGQIYEQYF	TGTGCCAGCAGTGAGGGGACTAAGGCGGGACAGATCTACGAGCAGTACTTC
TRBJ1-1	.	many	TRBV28	CASSFSGQKNTEAFF	TGTGCCAGCAGTTTTAGCGGACAGAAGAACACTGAAGCTTTCTTT
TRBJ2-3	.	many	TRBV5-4	CASRPRSGPGTDTQYF	TGTGCCAGCAGGCCCAGAAGCGGGCCCGGGACAGATACGCAGTATTTT
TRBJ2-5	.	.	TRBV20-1	CSARVDRYQETQYF	TGCAGTGCTAGAGTTGACAGGTACCAAGAGACCCAGTACTTC
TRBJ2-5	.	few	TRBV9	CASSLNTIAQETQYF	TGTGCCAGCAGCCTCAATACGATAGCCCAAGAGACCCAGTACTTC
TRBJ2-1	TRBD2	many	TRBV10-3	CATTGTRRVEQFF	TGTGCCACCACCGGGACTAGGAGGGTTGAGCAGTTCTTC
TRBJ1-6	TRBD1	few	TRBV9	CASSVTPRGQGDSPLHF	TGTGCCAGCAGCGTAACGCCCAGAGGACAGGGGGATTCACCCCTCCACTTT
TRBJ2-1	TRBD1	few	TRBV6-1	CASSDRDRFF	TGTGCCAGCAGTGACAGGGACAGGTTCTTC
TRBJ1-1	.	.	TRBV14	CASSQAFNRAGNTEAFF	TGTGCCAGCAGCCAAGCATTCAACAGGGCCGGGAACACTGAAGCTTTCTTT
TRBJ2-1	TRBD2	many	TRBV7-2	CASSLLLAGATNNEQFF	TGTGCCAGCAGCTTACTACTAGCGGGCGCAACGAACAATGAGCAGTTCTTC